This section outlines one TCR beta chain sequence together with its context. The CDR3 spans 17 residues. CDR1 and CDR2 from the germline V gene are MNHEY and SMNVEV (reference sequence). Trimming pared 1 base from V and 2 bases from J, leaving 16 bases between. The data stem from a study of shared clonotypes between healthy human individuals. The protocol was immunoSEQ multiplex PCR, while the TCRdb copy is restricted to in-frame clones and leaves out a portion. The sample gives millions of clones, 85% to 95% of which show up once; roughly 0.36% is in the top ten. The V gene is TRBV27, the J gene TRBJ2-3; D unresolved. This clonotype was obtained from a man younger than 35 in good health. Some clones in this sample may be carry-over from other donors' samples. Sequencing was done on a sample of naive CD4+ T cells from PBMCs. Documented subset: CD45RA+ positively selected. The CDR3 is CASSLFGLSSPTDTQYF. CDR3 DNA: TGTGCCAGCAGTTTATTTGGCTTAAGTAGCCCCACAGATACGCAGTATTTT.